The 21 T cell receptor beta chains given below trace back to one sample, sequenced in a study of T cells in localized non-small cell lung cancer. Only in-frame clones appear in the TCRdb table, and some are missing; sequencing was by immunoSEQ multiplex PCR. The sample has 55,000 to 75,000 clones, roughly 90% seen once. The sequencing used peripheral blood, collected before any cancer treatment. The receptors were sampled from a male donor aged 60 or over with stage III squamous cell lung carcinoma.

This chain uses TRBV5-1 with TRBJ1-2; unclear D gene. The germline V and J ends were trimmed by 5 bases and 0 bases, with 8 bases remaining between them. This CDR3 spans 13 amino acids. The germline V gene has CDR1 SGHRS and CDR2 YFSETQ. This chain's CDR3 is CASRPGANYGYTF. CDR3 sequence (DNA): TGCGCCAGCAGGCCGGGAGCTAACTATGGCTACACCTTC.

This clone was seen a single time. The chain recombines TRBV9 with TRBJ1-2, with D unresolved. V lost 0 bases to trimming and J lost 8 bases, with 11 bases between them. Germline V gene sequence: CDR1 SGDLS, CDR2 YYNGEE. The CDR3 extends over 13 amino acids. The CDR3 DNA is TGTGCCAGCAGCGTAGAGGCGGCTGGCGGCTACACCTTC. This sequence encodes CASSVEAAGGYTF. Full variable domain (remainder filled in from reference TRBV9 and TRBJ1-2): DSGVTQTPKHLITATGQRVTLRCSPRSGDLSVYWYQQSLDQGLQFLIQYYNGEERAKGNILERFSAQQFPDLHSELNLSSLELGDSALYFCASSVEAAGGYTFGSGTRLTVV.

This chain connects TRBV27 to TRBJ2-3; tentative D call: TRBD2 (5 bases). Trimming shortened V by 2 bases and J by 5 bases, and 14 bases separated the two germline ends. The germline V gene has CDR1 MNHEY and CDR2 SMNVEV (reference sequence). The CDR3 has 15 amino acids. CDR3 nucleotide sequence: TGTGCCAGCAGTTTAAACGGGTGGCGGGTAGATACGCAGTATTTT. This encodes CASSLNGWRVDTQYF.

The chain employs TRBV11-1 and TRBJ2-1, with 10 nucleotides matching TRBD2. Germline trimming cut 4 bases from V and 8 bases from J; bases unmatched to any gene: 8. The germline V gene has CDR1 SGHAT and CDR2 FQDESV (reference sequence). CDR3 length: 15 residues. The CDR3 coding sequence is TGTGCCAGCAGCTCGAGGACTAGCGGTTACGATGAGCAGTTCTTC. Translation: CASSSRTSGYDEQFF.

V gene TRBV5-4 combines with J gene TRBJ1-1, with TRBD1 matching over 7 bases. Germline CDR1 SGHNT, CDR2 YYREEE (reference sequence). V was clipped by 5 bases and J by 0 bases; unmatched bases: 4. The CDR3 is 14 amino acids. DNA for the CDR3: TGTGCCAGCAGGTATGGGACAGTGAACACTGAAGCTTTCTTT. Protein sequence: CASRYGTVNTEAFF.

The chain recombines TRBV19 with TRBJ2-3; tentatively, D is TRBD2 (7 bases). The CDR3 extends over 15 amino acids. Trimming shortened V by 5 bases and J by 1 base, and 13 bases separated the two germline ends. The germline V gene encodes CDR1 LNHDA and CDR2 SQIVND (reference sequence). In DNA form, the CDR3 reads TGTGCCAGTAGTGGGGGCGGGAGCCGCACAGATACGCAGTATTTT. Its translation is CASSGGGSRTDTQYF.

This rearrangement joins TRBV23-1 to TRBJ2-7; 7 nucleotides match TRBD1. TRBV23-1 is an ORF; its function is uncertain. V was clipped by 3 bases and J by 3 bases; unmatched bases: 14. The CDR3 covers 17 residues. The CDR3 reads CASSHNEVRDSLYEQYF. The CDR3 region has the DNA TGCGCCAGCAGTCACAATGAAGTCAGGGACAGCCTCTACGAGCAGTACTTC.

The V call is TRBV9, the J call TRBJ1-1; D unclear. Germline-derived CDR1 and CDR2 are SGDLS and YYNGEE. This CDR3 comprises 14 residues. Deletions cut 4 bases from V and 3 bases from J, with 13 bases between. CDR3 nucleotides: TGTGCCAGCAGCCCACTTTCAGGATACACTGAAGCTTTCTTT. Protein: CASSPLSGYTEAFF.

This clone was observed a single time. The chain links TRBV27 to TRBJ1-5; D not certain. Trimming cost V 6 bases and J 3 bases, with 6 bases left between them. This CDR3 has 12 residues. The germline gives CDR1 MNHEY, CDR2 SMNVEV (reference sequence). The CDR3 here is CASSKINQPQHF. The CDR3 region has the DNA TGTGCCAGCAGCAAGATCAATCAGCCCCAGCATTTT.

This sequence joins TRBV10-1 and TRBJ2-5; TRBD2 is a possible D gene (6 bases). V gave up 7 bases and J gave up 5 bases, with 17 bases separating them. The CDR3 is 14 residues long. Germline V gene sequence: CDR1 WNHNN, CDR2 SYGVQD (reference sequence). This chain's CDR3 is CASTLELAGETQYF. The CDR3 DNA sequence: TGCGCCAGCACCCTGGAACTAGCCGGGGAGACCCAGTACTTC.

The chain uses TRBV25-1 and TRBJ2-5, with 7 bases matching TRBD1. Germline lookup yields CDR1 MGHDK and CDR2 SYGVNS. V lost 4 bases to trimming and J lost 4 bases; unmatched junction nucleotides: 9. This CDR3 region has 15 residues. CDR3 nucleotide sequence: TGTGCCAGCAGTGGGCTCGGGGACAGCGGAGAGACCCAGTACTTC. This gives the protein CASSGLGDSGETQYF.

This sequence joins TRBV7-2 and TRBJ1-5, with D unresolved. V lost 5 bases and J lost 0, with 17 bases in between. The CDR3 contains 17 residues. CDR1 is SGHTA, CDR2 FQGNSA, per germline. In DNA, the CDR3 is TGTGCCAGCAGCGTTAGACCGGTTACCTATAGCAATCAGCCCCAGCATTTT. Translated, it gives CASSVRPVTYSNQPQHF.

The chain carries TRBV5-1 and TRBJ2-5; perhaps TRBD1 as D (5 bases). V lost 1 base, J lost 5 bases, and 15 bases lay in between. The CDR3 runs to 15 residues. Germline V CDR1 and CDR2: SGHRS, YFSETQ. CDR3 in amino acids: CASSLRPGQEETQYF. The CDR3 region has the DNA TGCGCCAGCAGCTTGCGTCCCGGACAAGAGGAGACCCAGTACTTC.

This clone was found a few times. The chain couples TRBV28 to TRBJ1-2, with D possibly TRBD1 on 5 matching bases. CDR1 and CDR2 from the germline V gene are MDHEN and SYDVKM. The CDR3 has 13 amino acids. V dropped 3 bases and J dropped 7 bases, with 12 bases sitting between them. CDR3 nucleotide sequence: TGTGCCAGCAGTTTCAGGGATGCACGTGGCTACACCTTC. Translated, it gives CASSFRDARGYTF.

The chain uses TRBV6-5 and TRBJ1-1, with 7 bases matching TRBD1. The trim removed 4 bases at V and 8 bases at J, leaving 4 bases unmatched. Germline-derived CDR1 and CDR2 are MNHEY and SVGAGI. This CDR3 has 12 residues. The CDR3 bases are TGTGCCAGCAGTTGGACAGGTGGGGAAGCTTTCTTT. This sequence encodes CASSWTGGEAFF.

The chain carries TRBV27 and TRBJ1-5; D gene unclear. Germline CDR1 is MNHEY and CDR2 is SMNVEV (reference sequence). The CDR3 covers 13 residues. Trimming removed 3 bases at V and 5 bases at J, with 8 bases between. CDR3 amino acids: CASSFMGDQPQHF. The DNA for the CDR3 is TGTGCCAGCAGTTTCATGGGCGATCAGCCCCAGCATTTT.

The chain is built from TRBV7-6 and TRBJ2-3, with unresolved D. Germline CDR1 SGHVS, CDR2 FNYEAQ. Trimming pared 2 bases from V and 0 bases from J, leaving 6 bases between. The CDR3 has 14 residues. As DNA, the CDR3 is TGTGCCAGCAGCTTAACTTTCAGCACAGATACGCAGTATTTT. Its protein product is CASSLTFSTDTQYF.

The chain recombines TRBV7-9 with TRBJ1-3; no firm D call. Germline CDR1 reads SEHNR; CDR2 reads FQNEAQ (reference sequence). The CDR3 is made up of 14 amino acids. The V end lost 6 bases, the J end lost 0 bases, and 9 bases lay between the germline ends. The CDR3 region has the DNA TGTGCCAGCAGTTCTACTAGCTCTGGAAACACCATATATTTT. This gives the protein CASSSTSSGNTIYF.

The V and J genes are TRBV28 and TRBJ1-6; no definite D call. Germline V CDR1 and CDR2: MDHEN, SYDVKM. The ends were cut back, 3 bases at V and 0 bases at J, with 6 bases in the middle. CDR3 length: 15 residues. The CDR3 reads CASSFGVSYNSPLHF. CDR3 sequence (DNA): TGTGCCAGCAGTTTTGGGGTCTCCTATAATTCACCCCTCCACTTT.

V gene TRBV19 combines with J gene TRBJ1-2; 10 nucleotides line up with TRBD1. The CDR3 totals 13 residues. Germline values: CDR1 LNHDA, CDR2 SQIVND (reference sequence). V gave up 5 bases and J gave up 4 bases; unmatched junction bases: 1. CDR3 sequence (DNA): TGTGCCAGTAGTGGACAGGGGGGCTATGGCTACACCTTC. Translation gives CASSGQGGYGYTF.

The rearrangement uses TRBV11-2 and TRBJ1-1; weak D call: TRBD1 (6 bases). The CDR3 has 14 amino acids. With 9 bases removed from V and 0 bases from J, the gap between germline ends came to 14 bases. CDR1 and CDR2 from the germline V gene are SGHAT and FQNNGV. The CDR3: CARHWTAMNTEAFF. DNA for the CDR3: TGTGCCAGACATTGGACAGCCATGAACACTGAAGCTTTCTTT. Full variable domain (outside the CDR3, taken from reference TRBV11-2 and TRBJ1-1): EAGVAQSPRYKIIEKRQSVAFWCNPISGHATLYWYQQILGQGPKLLIQFQNNGVVDDSQLPKDRFSAERLKGVDSTLKIQPAKLEDSAVYLCARHWTAMNTEAFFGQGTRLTVV.